This T cell receptor beta chain emerged from a study of blood T cells in healthy people across ages. Using a J-beta primer mix together with a sample-barcoded 5' primer, a second PCR was run for about 7 to 12 cycles. Every single cDNA molecule received a tag from a template-switch adaptor with 12 random nucleotides. TCRdb re-derived calls from the 5' RACE reads in MiXCR, one entry per CDR3 protein. The sample includes 730,000 or so distinct CDR3 sequences, about 42% of them seen just once. CDR1 is SGHTA and CDR2 is FQGNSA in the germline V gene. V gave up 5 bases and J gave up 7 bases, with 18 bases separating them. The CDR3 is 16 residues long. For this clonotype: Its antigen is unidentified.

Study results and caveats: Among T cells, TCR beta diversity per million cells dropped roughly linearly as age rose.

The sequence was collected from a woman aged 60-75 years in good health. The sample consisted of blood. The rearrangement uses TRBV7-2 and TRBJ1-6; the D gene is possibly TRBD1 (6 bases). CDR3 amino acids: CASSKKGGLRNSPLHF. CDR3 nucleotides: TGTGCCAGCAGCAAAAAGGGGGGCTTGAGAAATTCACCCCTCCACTTT.